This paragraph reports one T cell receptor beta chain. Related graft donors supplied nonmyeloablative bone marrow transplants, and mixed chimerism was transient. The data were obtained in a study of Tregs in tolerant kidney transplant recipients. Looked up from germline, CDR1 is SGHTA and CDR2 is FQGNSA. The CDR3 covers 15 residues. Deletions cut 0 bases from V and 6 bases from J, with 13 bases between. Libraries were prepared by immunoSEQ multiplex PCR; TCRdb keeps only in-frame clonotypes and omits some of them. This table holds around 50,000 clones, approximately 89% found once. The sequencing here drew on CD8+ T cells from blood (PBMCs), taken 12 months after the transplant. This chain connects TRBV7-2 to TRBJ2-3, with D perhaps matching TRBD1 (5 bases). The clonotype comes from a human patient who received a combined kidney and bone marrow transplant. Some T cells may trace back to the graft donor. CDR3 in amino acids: CASSLASHPGDTQYF. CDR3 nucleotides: TGTGCCAGCAGCTTAGCGTCACACCCAGGGGATACGCAGTATTTT.